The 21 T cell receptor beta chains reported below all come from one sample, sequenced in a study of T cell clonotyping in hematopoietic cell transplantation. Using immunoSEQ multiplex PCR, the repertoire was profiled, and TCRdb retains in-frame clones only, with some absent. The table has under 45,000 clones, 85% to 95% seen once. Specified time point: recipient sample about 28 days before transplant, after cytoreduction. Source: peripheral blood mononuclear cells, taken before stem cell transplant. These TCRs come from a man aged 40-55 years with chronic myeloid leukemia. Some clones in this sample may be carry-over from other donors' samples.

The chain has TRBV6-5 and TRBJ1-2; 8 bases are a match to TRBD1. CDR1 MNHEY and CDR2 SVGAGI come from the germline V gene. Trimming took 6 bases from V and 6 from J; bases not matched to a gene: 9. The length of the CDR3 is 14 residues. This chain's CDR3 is CASRPNGQGDGYTF. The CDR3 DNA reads TGTGCCAGCAGACCAAATGGACAGGGCGATGGCTACACCTTC.

The DNA of the CDR3 is TGTGCCAGTAGTATAACCGCAGGAACCACAGATACGCAGTATTTT. It is translated as CASSITAGTTDTQYF. The J gene is TRBJ2-3, the V gene TRBV19; unclear D gene. The CDR3 spans 15 residues. The V end was cut by 2 bases, the J end by 2 bases, with 11 bases between. The germline V gene encodes CDR1 LNHDA and CDR2 SQIVND (reference sequence). The full variable domain, with the rest looked up from reference TRBV19 and TRBJ2-3, is DGGITQSPKYLFRKEGQNVTLSCEQNLNHDAMYWYRQDPGQGLRLIYYSQIVNDFQKGDIAEGYSVSREKKESFPLTVTSAQKNPTAFYLCASSITAGTTDTQYFGPGTRLTVL.

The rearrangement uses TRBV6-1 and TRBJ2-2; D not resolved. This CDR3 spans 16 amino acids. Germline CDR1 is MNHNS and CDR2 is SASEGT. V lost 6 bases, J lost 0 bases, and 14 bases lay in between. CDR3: CASRERRRSNTGELFF. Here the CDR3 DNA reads TGTGCCAGCAGGGAACGTCGCAGATCGAACACCGGGGAGCTGTTTTTT.

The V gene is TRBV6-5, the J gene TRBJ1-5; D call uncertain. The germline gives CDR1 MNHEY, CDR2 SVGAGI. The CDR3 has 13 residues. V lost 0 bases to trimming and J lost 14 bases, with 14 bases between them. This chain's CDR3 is CASSYSQQNDKHF. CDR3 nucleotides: TGTGCCAGCAGTTACTCGCAACAAAACGATAAGCATTTT.

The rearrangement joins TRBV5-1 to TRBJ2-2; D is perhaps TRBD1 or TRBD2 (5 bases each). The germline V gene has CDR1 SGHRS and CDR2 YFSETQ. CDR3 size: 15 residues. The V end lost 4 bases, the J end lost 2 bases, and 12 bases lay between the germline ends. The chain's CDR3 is CASSRGAENTGELFF. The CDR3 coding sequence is TGCGCCAGCAGCCGAGGGGCAGAAAACACCGGGGAGCTGTTTTTT.

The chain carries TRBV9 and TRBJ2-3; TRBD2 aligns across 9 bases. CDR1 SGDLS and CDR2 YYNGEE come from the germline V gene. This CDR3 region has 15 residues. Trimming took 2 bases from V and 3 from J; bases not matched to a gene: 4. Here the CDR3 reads CASSVWAGGTDTQYF. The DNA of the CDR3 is TGTGCCAGCAGCGTCTGGGCGGGGGGGACAGATACGCAGTATTTT.

CDR3 loop: CASSLEEYEQYF. CDR3 nucleotide sequence: TGCGCCAGCAGCTTGGAAGAGTACGAGCAGTACTTC. The chain carries TRBV5-1 and TRBJ2-7; no definite D call. Trimming took off 0 bases at V and 4 bases at J, with 5 bases between the two ends. The CDR3 spans 12 residues. Germline loops: CDR1 SGHRS, CDR2 YFSETQ.

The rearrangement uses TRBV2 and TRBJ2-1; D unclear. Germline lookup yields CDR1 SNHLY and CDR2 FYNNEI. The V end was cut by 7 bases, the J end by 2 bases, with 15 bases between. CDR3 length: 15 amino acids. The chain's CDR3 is CASTDLGLPYNEQFF. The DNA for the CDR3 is TGTGCCAGCACTGACCTAGGTCTTCCCTACAATGAGCAGTTCTTC.

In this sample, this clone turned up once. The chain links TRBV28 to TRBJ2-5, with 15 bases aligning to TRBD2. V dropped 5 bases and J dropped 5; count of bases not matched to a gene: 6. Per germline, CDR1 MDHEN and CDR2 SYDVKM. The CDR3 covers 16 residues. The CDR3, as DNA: TGTGCCAGCAGTCCGGGACTAGCGGGGGGCCGGGAGACCCAGTACTTC. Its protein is CASSPGLAGGRETQYF.

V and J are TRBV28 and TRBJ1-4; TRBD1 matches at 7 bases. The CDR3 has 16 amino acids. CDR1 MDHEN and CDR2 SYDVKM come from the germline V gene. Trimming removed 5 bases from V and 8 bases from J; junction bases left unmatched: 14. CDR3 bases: TGTGCCAGCAGTACCCCCACAGGGGCAGTGAGCGAAAAACTGTTTTTT. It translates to CASSTPTGAVSEKLFF. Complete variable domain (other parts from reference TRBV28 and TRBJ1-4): DVKVTQSSRYLVKRTGEKVFLECVQDMDHENMFWYRQDPGLGLRLIYFSYDVKMKEKGDIPEGYSVSREKKERFSLILESASTNQTSMYLCASSTPTGAVSEKLFFGSGTQLSVL.

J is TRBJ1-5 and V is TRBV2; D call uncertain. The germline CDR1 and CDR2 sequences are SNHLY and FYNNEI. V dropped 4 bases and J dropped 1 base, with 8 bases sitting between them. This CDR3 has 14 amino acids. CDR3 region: CASSGLQSNQPQHF. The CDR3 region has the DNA TGTGCCAGCAGTGGATTACAGAGCAATCAGCCCCAGCATTTT.

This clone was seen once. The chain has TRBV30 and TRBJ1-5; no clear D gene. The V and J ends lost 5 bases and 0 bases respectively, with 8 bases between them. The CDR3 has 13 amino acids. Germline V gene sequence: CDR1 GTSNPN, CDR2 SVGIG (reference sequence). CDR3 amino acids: CAWSRASNQPQHF. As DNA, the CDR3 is TGTGCCTGGTCTAGGGCTAGCAATCAGCCCCAGCATTTT.

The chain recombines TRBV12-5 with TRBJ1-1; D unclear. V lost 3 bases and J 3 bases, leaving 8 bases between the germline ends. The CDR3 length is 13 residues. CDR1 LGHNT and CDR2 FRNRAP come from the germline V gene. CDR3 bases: TGTGCTAGTGGTTTTAATTCGGACACTGAAGCTTTCTTT. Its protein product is CASGFNSDTEAFF.

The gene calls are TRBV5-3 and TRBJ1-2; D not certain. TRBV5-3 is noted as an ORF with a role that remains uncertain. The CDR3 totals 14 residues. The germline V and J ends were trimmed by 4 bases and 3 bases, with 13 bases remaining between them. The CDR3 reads CARSPRNRHYGYTF. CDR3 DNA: TGTGCCAGAAGCCCCCGTAATCGACACTATGGCTACACCTTC.

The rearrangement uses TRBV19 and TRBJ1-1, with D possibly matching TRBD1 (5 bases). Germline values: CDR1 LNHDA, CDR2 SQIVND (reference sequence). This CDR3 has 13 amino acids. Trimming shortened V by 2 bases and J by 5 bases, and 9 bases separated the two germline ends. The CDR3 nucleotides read TGTGCCAGTAGTATAACCGAGGGGACTGAAGCTTTCTTT. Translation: CASSITEGTEAFF.

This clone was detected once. The CDR3 sequence: CASTGRGGNNQPQHF. CDR3 nucleotide sequence: TGTGCCAGTACCGGCAGGGGCGGAAACAATCAGCCCCAGCATTTT. The V call is TRBV19, the J call TRBJ1-5, with D perhaps matching TRBD1 (6 bases). Germline values: CDR1 LNHDA, CDR2 SQIVND (reference sequence). This CDR3 is built from 15 residues. With 7 bases removed from V and 3 bases from J, the gap between germline ends came to 16 bases.

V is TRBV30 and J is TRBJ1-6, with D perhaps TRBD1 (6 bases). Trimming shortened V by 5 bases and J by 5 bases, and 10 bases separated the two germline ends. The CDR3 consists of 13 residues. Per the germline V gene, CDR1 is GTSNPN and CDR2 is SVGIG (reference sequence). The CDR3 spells CAWGGRDNSPLHF. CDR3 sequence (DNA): TGTGCCTGGGGGGGGCGCGATAATTCACCCCTCCACTTT.

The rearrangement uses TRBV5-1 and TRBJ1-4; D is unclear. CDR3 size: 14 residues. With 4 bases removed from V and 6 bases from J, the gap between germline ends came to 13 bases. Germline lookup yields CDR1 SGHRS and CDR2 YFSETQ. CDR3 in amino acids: CASSPQGLYEKLFF. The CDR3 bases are TGCGCCAGCAGCCCGCAAGGCCTGTATGAAAAACTGTTTTTT.

In DNA form, the CDR3 reads TGTGCCAGCAGTGAAGCGTTTCCCCGCGTCCCTGCAGATACGCAGTATTTT. This sequence encodes CASSEAFPRVPADTQYF. The chain recombines TRBV6-1 with TRBJ2-3; D gene ambiguous. Germline V gene data show CDR1 as MNHNS and CDR2 as SASEGT. Trimming removed 0 bases from V and 4 bases from J, with 17 bases in between. CDR3 size: 17 residues.

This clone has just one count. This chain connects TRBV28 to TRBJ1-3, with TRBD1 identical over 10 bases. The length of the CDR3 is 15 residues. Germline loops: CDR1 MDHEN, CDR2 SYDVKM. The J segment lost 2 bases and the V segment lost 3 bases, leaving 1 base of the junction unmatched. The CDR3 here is CASSLGQGTGNTIYF. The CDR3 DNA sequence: TGTGCCAGCAGTTTGGGACAGGGGACTGGAAACACCATATATTTT.

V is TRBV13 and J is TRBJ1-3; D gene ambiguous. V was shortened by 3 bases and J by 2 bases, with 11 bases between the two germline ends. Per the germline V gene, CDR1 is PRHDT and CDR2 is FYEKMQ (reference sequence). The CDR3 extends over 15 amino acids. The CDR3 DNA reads TGTGCCAGCAGCTTCGACTCGCGCACTGGAAACACCATATATTTT. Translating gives CASSFDSRTGNTIYF.